This is a list of T cell receptor beta chains from one sample in a study of cytotoxic CD8 clonotypes in ibrutinib-treated CLL. Profiling relied on immunoSEQ multiplex PCR, and the TCRdb table lists in-frame clones only, not all of them. The data show some 140,000 clones, approximately 80% seen once. Sequenced material: PBMCs, taken after 12 months of ibrutinib treatment. These receptors were collected from a human donor with chronic lymphocytic leukemia. Both conserved end residues are part of each CDR3. The order of the fields is CDR3 protein, CDR3 DNA, clone size, J gene, D gene, V gene. The D gene is left open where the match is weak. Some rows mark clone size as missing; the rest say once, few, many or name a class of expanded clone.

CDR3 protein: CASRGDSNYGYTF; CDR3 DNA: TGTGCCAGCAGAGGGGACAGTAACTATGGCTACACCTTC; clone size: -; J gene: TRBJ1-2; D gene: TRBD1; V gene: TRBV2
CDR3 protein: CATLGQSDQPQHF; CDR3 DNA: TGTGCCACCCTAGGACAGTCCGATCAGCCCCAGCATTTT; clone size: -; J gene: TRBJ1-5; D gene: -; V gene: TRBV6-6
CDR3 protein: CASSQQPGTSNTGELFF; CDR3 DNA: TGCGCCAGCAGCCAACAACCCGGGACTTCGAACACCGGGGAGCTGTTTTTT; clone size: few; J gene: TRBJ2-2; D gene: -; V gene: TRBV5-1
CDR3 protein: CASSPKAGNTEAFF; CDR3 DNA: TGTGCCAGCAGCCCGAAAGCCGGGAACACTGAAGCTTTCTTT; clone size: -; J gene: TRBJ1-1; D gene: -; V gene: TRBV7-2
CDR3 protein: CASSLEAGTSEQYF; CDR3 DNA: TGTGCCAGCAGCTTAGAGGCAGGGACTAGCGAGCAGTACTTC; clone size: -; J gene: TRBJ2-7; D gene: TRBD2; V gene: TRBV7-6
CDR3 protein: CASSTLTGSNQPQHF; CDR3 DNA: TGTGCCAGCAGCACCCTGACAGGATCTAATCAGCCCCAGCATTTT; clone size: -; J gene: TRBJ1-5; D gene: -; V gene: TRBV7-9
CDR3 protein: CAWSVFLQGRAYNEQFF; CDR3 DNA: TGTGCCTGGAGTGTATTTTTGCAGGGTCGCGCTTACAATGAGCAGTTCTTC; clone size: -; J gene: TRBJ2-1; D gene: -; V gene: TRBV30
CDR3 protein: CASSSGRAGGGEQFF; CDR3 DNA: TGTGCCAGCAGCTCCGGGAGGGCCGGGGGCGGTGAGCAGTTCTTC; clone size: medium-sized; J gene: TRBJ2-1; D gene: TRBD2; V gene: TRBV9
CDR3 protein: CASSQDGLPTDTQYF; CDR3 DNA: TGTGCCAGCAGTCAAGATGGACTACCCACAGATACGCAGTATTTT; clone size: -; J gene: TRBJ2-3; D gene: -; V gene: TRBV5-4
CDR3 protein: CASSQDGPGINTEAFF; CDR3 DNA: TGCGCCAGCAGCCAAGATGGTCCAGGGATTAACACTGAAGCTTTCTTT; clone size: -; J gene: TRBJ1-1; D gene: -; V gene: TRBV4-1